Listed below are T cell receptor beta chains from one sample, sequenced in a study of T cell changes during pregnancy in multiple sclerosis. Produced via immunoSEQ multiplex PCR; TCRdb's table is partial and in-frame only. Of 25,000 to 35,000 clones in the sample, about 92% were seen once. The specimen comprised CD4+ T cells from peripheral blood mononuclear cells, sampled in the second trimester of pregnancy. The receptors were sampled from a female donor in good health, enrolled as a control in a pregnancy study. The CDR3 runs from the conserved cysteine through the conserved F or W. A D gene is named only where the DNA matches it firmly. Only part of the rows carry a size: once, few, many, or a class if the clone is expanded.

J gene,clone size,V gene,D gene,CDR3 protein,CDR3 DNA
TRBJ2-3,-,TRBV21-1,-,CASSRRSSGKTDTQYF,TGTGCCAGCAGCCGCCGTAGTAGCGGGAAAACAGATACGCAGTATTTT
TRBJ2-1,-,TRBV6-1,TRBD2,CASSGLASWYWFF,TGTGCCAGCAGTGGACTAGCATCTTGGTATTGGTTCTTC
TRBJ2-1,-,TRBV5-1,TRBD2,CASSPLAGGNNEQFF,TGCGCCAGCAGCCCTCTGGCGGGGGGGAACAATGAGCAGTTCTTC
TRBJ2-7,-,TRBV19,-,CASKGGTESYEQYF,TGTGCCAGTAAGGGGGGGACGGAGTCCTACGAGCAGTACTTC
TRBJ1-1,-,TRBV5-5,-,CASSLFGGETEAFF,TGTGCCAGCAGCTTGTTCGGGGGGGAAACTGAAGCTTTCTTT
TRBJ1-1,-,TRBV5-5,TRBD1,CASSLSGDRRNTEAFF,TGTGCCAGCAGCTTATCAGGGGACAGGAGGAACACTGAAGCTTTCTTT
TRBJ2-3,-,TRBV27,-,CASSFTHTDTQYF,TGTGCCAGCAGTTTCACTCACACAGATACGCAGTATTTT
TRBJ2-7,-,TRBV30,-,CAWGGIYEQYF,TGTGCCTGGGGCGGGATCTACGAGCAGTACTTC
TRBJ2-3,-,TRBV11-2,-,CASSGLQGYTSTDTQYF,TGTGCCAGCAGCGGATTACAGGGATACACTAGCACAGATACGCAGTATTTT
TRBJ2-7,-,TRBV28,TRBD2,CASSASGLGMGEQYF,TGTGCCAGCAGCGCCTCGGGACTAGGGATGGGCGAGCAGTACTTC
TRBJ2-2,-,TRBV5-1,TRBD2,CASRRLAGGSNTGELFF,TGCGCCAGCAGACGGCTAGCGGGGGGGTCGAACACCGGGGAGCTGTTTTTT
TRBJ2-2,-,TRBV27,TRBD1,CASSSHRQGNTGELFF,TGTGCCAGCAGTTCACACAGACAGGGGAACACCGGGGAGCTGTTTTTT
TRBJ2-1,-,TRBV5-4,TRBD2,CASSLEAGSEQFF,TGTGCCAGCAGCTTGGAAGCGGGGTCTGAGCAGTTCTTC
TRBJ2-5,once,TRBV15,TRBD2,CATSRVLAGPQETQYF,TGTGCCACCAGCAGAGTTCTAGCGGGACCCCAAGAGACCCAGTACTTC
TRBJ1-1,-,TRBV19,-,CASSITEATEAFF,TGTGCCAGTAGTATTACCGAGGCCACTGAAGCTTTCTTT
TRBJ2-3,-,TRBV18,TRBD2,CASSPTSGGPTDTQYF,TGTGCCAGCTCACCTACTAGCGGGGGCCCCACAGATACGCAGTATTTT
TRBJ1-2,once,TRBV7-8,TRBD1,CASSLEGQGNYGYTF,TGTGCCAGCAGCTTGGAAGGACAGGGCAACTATGGCTACACCTTC
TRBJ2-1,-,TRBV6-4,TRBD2,CASSTGLAGDNEQFF,TGTGCCAGCAGCACGGGACTAGCGGGGGACAATGAGCAGTTCTTC
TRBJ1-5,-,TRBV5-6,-,CASSLGRGVTQPQHF,TGTGCCAGCAGCTTGGGGCGCGGGGTGACTCAGCCCCAGCATTTT
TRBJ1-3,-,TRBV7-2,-,CASSLGGTGNTIYF,TGTGCCAGCAGCTTAGGCGGAACTGGAAACACCATATATTTT
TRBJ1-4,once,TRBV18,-,CASSPGPQEVRLFF,TGTGCCAGCTCACCCGGACCTCAGGAGGTGAGACTGTTTTTT
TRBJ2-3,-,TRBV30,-,CAWSVQAGTDTQYF,TGTGCCTGGAGTGTACAGGCAGGAACAGATACGCAGTATTTT
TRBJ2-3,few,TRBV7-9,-,CASSYGGSTDTQYF,TGTGCCAGCAGCTACGGGGGAAGCACAGATACGCAGTATTTT
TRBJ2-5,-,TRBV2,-,CASSEGAAQYF,TGTGCCAGCAGTGAAGGCGCGGCCCAGTACTTC
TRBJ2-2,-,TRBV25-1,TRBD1,CASSPGTGGVRTGELFF,TGTGCCAGCAGCCCCGGGACAGGGGGAGTACGGACCGGGGAGCTGTTTTTT
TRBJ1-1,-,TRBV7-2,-,CASSLAEELTAFF,TGTGCCAGCAGCTTAGCGGAGGAGCTGACGGCTTTCTTT
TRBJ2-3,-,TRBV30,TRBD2,CAWSSGGVEGTDTQYF,TGTGCCTGGTCTAGCGGGGGTGTGGAAGGCACAGATACGCAGTATTTT
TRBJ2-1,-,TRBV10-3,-,CAIIRDPRGGNEQFF,TGTGCCATCATTCGGGACCCCAGAGGGGGCAATGAGCAGTTCTTC
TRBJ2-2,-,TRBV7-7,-,CASSPGVINTGELFF,TGTGCTAGCAGCCCGGGGGTAATCAACACCGGGGAGCTGTTTTTT
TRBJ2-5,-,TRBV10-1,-,CASSEGLARETQYF,TGCGCCAGCAGTGAGGGCCTAGCGAGAGAGACCCAGTACTTC
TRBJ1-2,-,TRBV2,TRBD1,CASSGTGGDGYTF,TGTGCCAGCAGCGGGACAGGGGGCGATGGCTACACCTTC
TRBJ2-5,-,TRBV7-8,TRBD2,CASSPSGAYQETQYF,TGTGCCAGCAGCCCTAGCGGGGCGTACCAAGAGACCCAGTACTTC
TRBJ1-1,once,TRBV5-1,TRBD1,CASRPGTGQVEAFF,TGCGCCAGCAGACCCGGGACAGGGCAGGTTGAAGCTTTCTTT
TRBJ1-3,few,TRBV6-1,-,CASSEEGRSGNTIYF,TGTGCCAGCAGTGAAGAGGGGAGGTCTGGAAACACCATATATTTT
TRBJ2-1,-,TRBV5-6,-,CASSFSTLSSYNEQFF,TGTGCCAGCAGCTTTTCCACCCTCAGCTCCTACAATGAGCAGTTCTTC
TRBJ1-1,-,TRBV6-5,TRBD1,CASSSQRQGLNTEAFF,TGTGCCAGCAGTTCCCAAAGACAGGGCCTGAACACTGAAGCTTTCTTT
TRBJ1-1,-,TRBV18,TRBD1,CASSPRQGASLGTEAFF,TGTGCCAGCTCACCACGACAGGGGGCAAGTTTGGGGACTGAAGCTTTCTTT
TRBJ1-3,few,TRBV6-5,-,CASSYSGGTIYF,TGTGCCAGCAGTTACTCGGGAGGCACCATATATTTT
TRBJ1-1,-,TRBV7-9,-,CASSSSYNTEAFF,TGTGCCAGCAGCTCCTCCTATAACACTGAAGCTTTCTTT
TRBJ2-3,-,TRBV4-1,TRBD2,CASSQRPLAGGPDTQYF,TGCGCCAGCAGCCAAAGGCCACTAGCGGGAGGGCCGGATACGCAGTATTTT
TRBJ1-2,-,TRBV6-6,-,CASSPMRGLRGYTF,TGTGCCAGCAGCCCGATGAGGGGACTTCGGGGCTACACCTTC
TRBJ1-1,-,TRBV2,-,CASSSTANTEAFF,TGTGCCAGCAGTTCGACAGCGAACACTGAAGCTTTCTTT
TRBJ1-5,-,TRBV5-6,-,CASSLSRGVNQPQHF,TGTGCCAGCAGCTTGTCCAGGGGAGTTAATCAGCCCCAGCATTTT
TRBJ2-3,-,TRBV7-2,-,CASSLANQYGTDTQYF,TGTGCCAGCAGCTTAGCGAACCAGTATGGCACAGATACGCAGTATTTT
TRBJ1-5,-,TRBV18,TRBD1,CASSLGTGGDQPQHF,TGTGCCAGCTCACTCGGGACAGGGGGAGATCAGCCCCAGCATTTT
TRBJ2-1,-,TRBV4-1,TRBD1,CASSQDGTGAYNEQFF,TGCGCCAGCAGCCAAGACGGGACAGGGGCCTACAATGAGCAGTTCTTC
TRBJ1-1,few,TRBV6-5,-,CASSSLLNTEAFF,TGTGCCAGCAGTTCTCTATTGAACACTGAAGCTTTCTTT
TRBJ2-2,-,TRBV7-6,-,CASSLNEGRAGELFF,TGTGCCAGCAGCTTAAACGAAGGGAGAGCCGGGGAGCTGTTTTTT